The T cell receptor beta chain under discussion was sequenced for a study of blood T cell repertoires in COVID-19. Whole-study context: Some COVID-19 samples were acute and others convalescent; all came from the United States, Italy and Spain. T cells, B-cell-depleted T cells, or PBMCs supplied cDNA or gDNA.

Original processing methods: Reference gene primer amplification gave nucleated cell count estimates. Assay: immunoSEQ multiplex PCR; the TCRdb copy retains only in-frame clones and omits some. D and trimming were read from the DNA, whereas the V and J calls and clone size are those reported in that table. The data contain roughly 260,000 clones, around 87% of them seen just once; the ten biggest clones take up 2% to 2.5%. CDR3 size: 17 residues. Germline V gene lookup returns CDR1 SGHAT and CDR2 FQNNGV. J was trimmed by 6 bases and V by 8 bases; bases with no gene match: 13. V and J are TRBV11-2 and TRBJ2-1; 13 bases match TRBD2. The source of this sequence is a woman aged 45 to 65 with acute or convalescent COVID-19. The sequenced material came from peripheral blood. The CDR3 DNA reads as TGTGCCAGCCTCCGTGGGACTAGCGGGACCTCTTCCAATGAGCAGTTCTTC. It translates to CASLRGTSGTSSNEQFF.